The subject of this entry is one T cell receptor beta chain. The antigen remains undetermined. The data originate from a study of T cell responses to AZD1222 COVID-19 vaccine. Study-wide results and caveats: It was only 6 or 7 AZD1222 recipients who were seropositive at baseline. Clonal diversity was possibly underestimated, and the donors were mostly white British, with more females. Samples come after the peak T cell response, not at day 14. Spike-specific TCR breadth and depth went up after people got two AZD1222 doses.

Sequencing was performed with immunoSEQ multiplex PCR; in TCRdb, only in-frame clones are kept and a portion is missing. The sample lists roughly 100,000 clones, 75% to 90% occurring once. V was clipped by 3 bases and J by 4 bases; unmatched bases: 4. Germline-derived CDR1 and CDR2 are SGHAT and FQNNGV. This CDR3 is built from 14 residues. This chain links TRBV11-2 with TRBJ1-2, with TRBD1 matching 8 bases. The TCR comes from an adult who received the AZD1222 COVID-19 vaccine. The sample was peripheral blood, taken 28 days after the second AZD1222 dose. The chain's CDR3 is CASSLTGASYGYTF. In DNA form, the CDR3 reads TGTGCCAGCAGCTTGACAGGGGCCTCCTATGGCTACACCTTC.